These 10 T cell receptor beta chains share one sample of origin, sequenced in a study of blood T cell repertoires in COVID-19. Sequenced by immunoSEQ multiplex PCR; TCRdb stores in-frame clones only, minus some. Of about 70,000 clones listed, around 85% were seen once; the top ten hold 15% to 20%. Specimen: peripheral blood. Source of these receptors: a woman older than 75 with acute or convalescent COVID-19.

The chain uses TRBV5-1 and TRBJ1-1, with 10 bases lining up with TRBD1. Germline CDR1 reads SGHRS; CDR2 reads YFSETQ. The CDR3 length is 15 residues. Losses at the gene ends were 4 bases for V and 5 bases for J; bases not matched to a gene: 8. The CDR3 DNA reads as TGCGCCAGCAGCCCGCGGACAGGGGGTTCAACTGAAGCTTTCTTT. Amino acid sequence: CASSPRTGGSTEAFF.

The V and J genes are TRBV6-1 and TRBJ2-3, with TRBD2 identical over 10 bases. V shed 1 base and J 5 bases; nucleotides not matched to a gene: 6. Per germline, CDR1 MNHNS and CDR2 SASEGT. The CDR3 spans 16 residues. The CDR3 region has the DNA TGTGCCAGCAGTGAAGTACAGCGGGGGGGGAGAGATACGCAGTATTTT. Amino acid sequence: CASSEVQRGGRDTQYF.

The chain couples TRBV27 to TRBJ2-7; the match to TRBD2 covers 11 bases. CDR1 MNHEY and CDR2 SMNVEV come from the germline V gene (reference sequence). After removal of 6 bases from V and 3 bases from J, the junction contained 7 bases not matched to a gene. This CDR3 contains 15 residues. The CDR3 reads CASRTPTSGIYEQYF. The CDR3 DNA reads as TGTGCCAGCAGGACCCCGACTAGCGGGATCTACGAGCAGTACTTC.

The chain employs TRBV29-1 and TRBJ2-1; D is perhaps TRBD2 (6 bases). The CDR3 length is 13 residues. CDR1 SQVTM and CDR2 ANQGSEA come from the germline V gene. Trimming stripped 7 bases from V and 9 bases from J, with 19 bases between. CDR3 amino acids: CSAFLATTSEQFF. The CDR3 nucleotides read TGCAGCGCCTTCCTAGCGACCACGAGTGAGCAGTTCTTC.

This clone was observed a single time. The chain employs TRBV5-5 and TRBJ1-1, with TRBD1 matching 7 bases. The CDR3 loop spans 15 amino acids. The junction had 7 bases not matched to a gene; V was cut back by 5 bases and J by 0 bases. Germline lookup yields CDR1 SGHKS and CDR2 YYEKEE (reference sequence). In nucleotides, the CDR3 is TGTGCCAGCAGTAGTGGACAGGTTATGAACACTGAAGCTTTCTTT. The encoded protein is CASSSGQVMNTEAFF.

The chain employs TRBV11-2 and TRBJ1-3; no clear D. Trimming took 3 bases from V and 11 from J, leaving 11 bases between them. The V gene's germline CDR1 is SGHAT and CDR2 FQNNGV. The length of the CDR3 is 12 residues. CDR3 loop: CASSFGLGAIYF. DNA of the CDR3: TGTGCCAGCAGCTTCGGACTAGGCGCCATATATTTT.

The chain uses TRBV4-1 and TRBJ2-1; D call uncertain. This CDR3 has 16 residues. Germline V gives CDR1 MGHRA, CDR2 YSYEKL. V lost 1 base and J lost 0, with 10 bases in between. The CDR3 region is CASSQGLRSSYNEQFF. CDR3 nucleotides: TGCGCCAGCAGCCAAGGACTGCGGAGCTCCTACAATGAGCAGTTCTTC.

The table lists this clone with a count of one. The chain is built from TRBV28 and TRBJ1-5, with D hard to call. CDR3 length: 12 amino acids. Trimming stripped 5 bases from V and 7 bases from J, with 9 bases between. Looked up from germline, CDR1 is MDHEN and CDR2 is SYDVKM. The CDR3 DNA reads TGTGCCAGCAGTGCCTTTCGGCAGCCCCAGCATTTT. This translates into CASSAFRQPQHF.

The genes are TRBV7-2 and TRBJ1-6; D unresolved. This CDR3 has 14 residues. Trimming removed 2 bases from V and 10 bases from J, with 12 bases in between. The germline CDR1 and CDR2 sequences are SGHTA and FQGNSA. The CDR3: CASSLLVVASPLHF. CDR3 coding DNA: TGTGCCAGCAGCTTACTAGTTGTGGCCTCACCCCTCCACTTT.

This clone was recorded only once. The chain joins TRBV28 to TRBJ2-3, with D possibly matching TRBD2 (6 bases). The germline V and J ends were trimmed by 0 bases and 1 base, with 8 bases remaining between them. The CDR3 consists of 15 residues. The germline V gene encodes CDR1 MDHEN and CDR2 SYDVKM. Here the CDR3 reads CASSLWGEGTDTQYF. The CDR3 bases are TGTGCCAGCAGTTTATGGGGGGAGGGCACAGATACGCAGTATTTT.